A selection of T cell receptor beta chains follows, all from one sample in a study of control samples from healthy donors and cancer patients. The protocol was immunoSEQ multiplex PCR, while the TCRdb copy is restricted to in-frame clones and leaves out a portion. The profile shows about 130,000 clones, 85% to 95% of them singletons. The sample consisted of blood. Receptor source: a young man in good health. Both conserved end residues are part of each CDR3. A D gene is named only where the DNA matches it firmly. Clone size appears in some rows only: once, few, many, or a class for an expanded clone.

j_gene | v_gene | d_gene | len | abundance | CDR3aa | CDR3nt
TRBJ2-7 | TRBV30 | NA | 12 | once | CAWSVVRYEQYF | TGTGCCTGGAGTGTAGTGAGGTACGAGCAGTACTTC
TRBJ1-1 | TRBV30 | NA | 15 | NA | CAWSMSWLLNTEAFF | TGTGCCTGGAGTATGAGTTGGCTATTGAACACTGAAGCTTTCTTT
TRBJ2-1 | TRBV9 | NA | 14 | NA | CASSGFSSYNEQFF | TGTGCCAGCAGCGGATTCAGCTCCTACAATGAGCAGTTCTTC
TRBJ1-1 | TRBV16 | TRBD1 | 14 | NA | CASSHTDRETEAFF | TGTGCCAGCAGCCACACGGACAGGGAAACTGAAGCTTTCTTT
TRBJ2-5 | TRBV5-4 | NA | 15 | NA | CASSDGTRTQETQYF | TGTGCCAGCAGCGACGGGACAAGGACTCAAGAGACCCAGTACTTC
TRBJ2-5 | TRBV7-7 | TRBD2 | 18 | few | CASSLYSRGGVGQETQYF | TGTGCCAGCAGCTTATACTCTCGCGGGGGGGTTGGGCAAGAGACCCAGTACTTC
TRBJ2-6 | TRBV7-3 | NA | 13 | NA | CASSPGGANVLTF | TGTGCCAGCAGCCCCGGAGGGGCCAACGTCCTGACTTTC
TRBJ1-4 | TRBV10-3 | TRBD1 | 17 | NA | CAISESTGAGTNEKLFF | TGTGCCATCAGTGAGTCGACAGGGGCTGGGACTAATGAAAAACTGTTTTTT
TRBJ1-3 | TRBV18 | NA | 14 | NA | CASSPARAGNTIYF | TGTGCCAGCTCACCAGCCAGGGCTGGAAACACCATATATTTT
TRBJ2-7 | TRBV19 | NA | 14 | NA | CASSVTGSTYEQYF | TGTGCCAGTAGTGTCACCGGGTCCACCTACGAGCAGTACTTC
TRBJ1-1 | TRBV13 | TRBD1 | 15 | NA | CASSSPGQGNTEAFF | TGTGCCAGCAGCTCCCCGGGACAGGGGAACACTGAAGCTTTCTTT
TRBJ2-7 | TRBV20-1 | NA | 10 | NA | CSAMDSEQYF | TGCAGTGCAATGGACAGCGAGCAGTACTTC
TRBJ1-4 | TRBV7-9 | NA | 14 | once | CASSSGPSNEKLFF | TGTGCCAGCAGCTCGGGTCCGTCTAATGAAAAACTGTTTTTT
TRBJ2-7 | TRBV30 | NA | 14 | NA | CAWRAEAAWGEQYF | TGTGCCTGGAGGGCCGAGGCCGCTTGGGGGGAGCAGTACTTC
TRBJ1-1 | TRBV5-6 | TRBD1 | 13 | NA | CASSSGTGTEAFF | TGTGCCAGCAGTTCCGGGACAGGCACTGAAGCTTTCTTT
TRBJ1-3 | TRBV14 | NA | 16 | NA | CASSQGPLNSGNTIYF | TGTGCCAGCAGCCAAGGCCCCCTCAACTCTGGAAACACCATATATTTT
TRBJ1-1 | TRBV4-2 | NA | 13 | NA | CASSQEAGREAFF | TGTGCCAGCAGCCAAGAAGCAGGGCGAGAAGCTTTCTTT
TRBJ2-3 | TRBV2 | TRBD2 | 15 | medium-sized | CASRPTSGPTDTQYF | TGTGCCAGCAGGCCCACTAGCGGTCCCACAGATACGCAGTATTTT
TRBJ1-2 | TRBV5-1 | NA | 16 | NA | CASTLYSPGGFYGYTF | TGCGCCAGCACCCTCTATTCCCCGGGGGGGTTCTATGGCTACACCTTC
TRBJ2-1 | TRBV9 | NA | 15 | NA | CASSVVGGPHNEQFF | TGTGCCAGCAGCGTAGTTGGGGGGCCACACAATGAGCAGTTCTTC
TRBJ2-3 | TRBV5-3 | NA | 16 | NA | CARIPFLAPGTDTQYF | TGTGCCAGAATCCCCTTCCTGGCCCCAGGCACAGATACGCAGTATTTT
TRBJ1-5 | TRBV6-6 | NA | 16 | NA | CASSYPSTRGNQPQHF | TGTGCCAGCAGTTACCCATCCACAAGGGGAAATCAGCCCCAGCATTTT
TRBJ2-2 | TRBV19 | NA | 15 | NA | CASSMAAKSTGELFF | TGTGCCAGTAGTATGGCAGCGAAGAGCACCGGGGAGCTGTTTTTT
TRBJ2-5 | TRBV5-5 | NA | 14 | NA | CASSETDKWETQYF | TGTGCCAGCAGCGAGACGGATAAATGGGAGACCCAGTACTTC
TRBJ1-3 | TRBV25-1 | NA | 14 | NA | CASSETGSVNTIYF | TGTGCCAGCAGTGAAACAGGGAGCGTAAACACCATATATTTT
TRBJ2-1 | TRBV27 | NA | 13 | NA | CASKLQGSNEQFF | TGTGCCAGCAAGTTACAGGGTAGCAATGAGCAGTTCTTC
TRBJ1-1 | TRBV20-1 | NA | 11 | once | CSARESTEAFF | TGCAGTGCTAGAGAGTCCACTGAAGCTTTCTTT